Given below is one T cell receptor beta chain in context. The authors reverse transcribed about 0.45 to 1 ug RNA with random hexamers. A multiplex approach, immunoSEQ multiplex PCR, amplified TCR beta CDR3 across 54 Vbeta and 13 Jbeta. In TCRdb, the immunoSEQ multiplex PCR reads were re-called with MiXCR into one record per CDR3 protein. The sample consists of about 300,000 distinct CDR3 sequences, approximately 85% of them appearing once. This record belongs to a study of CD8 T cells in Susac syndrome. CD8+ and CD4+ T cells taken from blood had their TCR beta sequenced. It was treatment-naive patients with stable or active relapsing-remitting disease who made up the multiple sclerosis controls. V shed 2 bases and J 3 bases; nucleotides not matched to a gene: 4. Germline loops: CDR1 MDHEN, CDR2 SYDVKM. This CDR3 is 15 amino acids long.

The J gene is TRBJ2-7, the V gene TRBV28; 10 bases line up with TRBD2. The origin of this receptor is a human donor with multiple sclerosis. Sequencing was performed on CD8+ T cells from PBMCs. The CDR3 DNA sequence: TGTGCCAGCAGTTTACGTCTAGCGGGGGTCTACGAGCAGTACTTC. Its translation is CASSLRLAGVYEQYF.